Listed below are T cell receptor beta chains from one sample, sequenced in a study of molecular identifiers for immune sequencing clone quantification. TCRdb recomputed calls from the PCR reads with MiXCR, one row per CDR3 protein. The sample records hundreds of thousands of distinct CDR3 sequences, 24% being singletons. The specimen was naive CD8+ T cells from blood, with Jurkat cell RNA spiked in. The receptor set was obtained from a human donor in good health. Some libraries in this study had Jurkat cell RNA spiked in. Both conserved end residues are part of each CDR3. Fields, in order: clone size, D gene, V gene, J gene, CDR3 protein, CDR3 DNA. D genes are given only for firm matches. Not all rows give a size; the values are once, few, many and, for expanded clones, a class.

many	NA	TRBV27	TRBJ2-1	CASSPGTNNEQFF	TGTGCCAGCAGTCCCGGGACAAACAATGAGCAGTTCTTC
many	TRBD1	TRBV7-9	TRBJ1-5	CASSPGTDSNQPQHF	TGTGCCAGCAGCCCCGGGACAGATAGCAATCAGCCCCAGCATTTT
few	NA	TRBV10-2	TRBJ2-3	CASRRDRNTDTQYF	TGCGCCAGCCGCCGGGATAGGAACACAGATACGCAGTATTTT
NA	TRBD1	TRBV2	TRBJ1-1	CASSVFDRTGARDTEAFF	TGTGCCAGCAGTGTGTTTGATAGGACAGGGGCAAGGGACACTGAAGCTTTCTTT
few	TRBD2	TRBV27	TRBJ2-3	CASSPGGAGGPYTQYF	TGTGCCAGCAGTCCTGGTGGAGCGGGAGGGCCTTATACGCAGTATTTT
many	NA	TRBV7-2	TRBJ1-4	CASSFSGATNEKLFF	TGTGCCAGCAGCTTTTCTGGCGCAACTAATGAAAAACTGTTTTTT
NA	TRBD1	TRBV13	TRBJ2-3	CASSLVGQGGDTQYF	TGTGCCAGCAGCTTAGTGGGACAGGGTGGCGATACGCAGTATTTT
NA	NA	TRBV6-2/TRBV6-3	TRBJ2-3	CASSYLGSTDTQYF	TGTGCCAGCAGTTACCTAGGAAGCACAGATACGCAGTATTTT
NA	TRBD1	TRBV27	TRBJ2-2	CASSLMGRTGGTTGELFF	TGTGCCAGCAGTTTGATGGGGAGGACAGGGGGAACTACCGGGGAGCTGTTTTTT
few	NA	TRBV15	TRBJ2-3	CATSRDGESTDTQYF	TGTGCCACCAGCAGAGATGGGGAGAGCACAGATACGCAGTATTTT
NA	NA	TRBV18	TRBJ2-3	CASSPRGYSTDTQYF	TGTGCCAGCTCACCCCGGGGGTACAGCACAGATACGCAGTATTTT
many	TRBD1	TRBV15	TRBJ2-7	CATSRSMDRDYEQYF	TGTGCCACCAGCAGATCCATGGACAGGGACTACGAGCAGTACTTC
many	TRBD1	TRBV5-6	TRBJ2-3	CASSLAGTGTDTQYF	TGTGCCAGCAGCTTGGCCGGGACAGGCACAGATACGCAGTATTTT
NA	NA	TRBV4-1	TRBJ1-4	CASSQDIGEWKLFF	TGCGCCAGCAGCCAAGATATCGGGGAGTGGAAACTGTTTTTT
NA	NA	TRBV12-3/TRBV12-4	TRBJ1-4	CASRSRAQGSEKLFF	TGTGCCAGCAGAAGTCGGGCGCAGGGATCTGAAAAACTGTTTTTT
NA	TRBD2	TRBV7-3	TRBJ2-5	CASNNLADGETQYF	TGTGCCAGCAACAATCTAGCGGATGGAGAGACCCAGTACTTC
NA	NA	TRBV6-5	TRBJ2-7	CASSPRVAGAQSF	TGTGCCAGCAGCCCCAGGGTTGCGGGCGCGCAGTCCTTC
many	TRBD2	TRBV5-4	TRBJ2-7	CASSASSGSYEQYF	TGTGCCAGCAGCGCCTCTAGCGGATCCTACGAGCAGTACTTC
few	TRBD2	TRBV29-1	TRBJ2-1	CSVQGASGRPSDEQFF	TGCAGCGTCCAGGGGGCTAGCGGGAGACCCTCGGATGAGCAGTTCTTC
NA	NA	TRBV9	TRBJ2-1	CASSEDDSDSYNERFF	TGTGCCAGCAGCGAAGATGACAGTGACTCCTACAATGAGCGGTTCTTC
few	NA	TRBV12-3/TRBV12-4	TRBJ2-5	CASNRDRETQYF	TGTGCCAGCAACCGAGATCGAGAGACCCAGTACTTC
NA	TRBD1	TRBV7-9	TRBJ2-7	CASSPTGFHEQYF	TGTGCCAGCAGCCCGACAGGGTTCCACGAGCAGTACTTC
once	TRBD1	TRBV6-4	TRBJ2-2	CASSPFGTVNTGELSF	TGTGCCAGCAGTCCCTTCGGGACAGTCAACACCGGGGAGCTGTCTTTT
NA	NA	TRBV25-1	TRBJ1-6	CASSDGDRLDNSPLHF	TGTGCCAGCAGTGATGGAGACAGGCTGGATAATTCACCCCTCCACTTT
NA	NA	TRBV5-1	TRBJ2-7	CASSSGPGTAYEQYF	TGCGCCAGCAGCTCTGGTCCCGGGACGGCCTACGAGCAGTACTTC
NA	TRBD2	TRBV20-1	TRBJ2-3	CSARGLAAVLDTQYF	TGCAGTGCTAGAGGACTAGCGGCCGTGTTAGATACGCAGTATTTT
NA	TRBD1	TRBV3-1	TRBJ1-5	CASSPSLGQGGYSNQPQHF	TGTGCCAGCAGCCCCTCCCTGGGACAGGGGGGATATAGCAATCAGCCCCAGCATTTT
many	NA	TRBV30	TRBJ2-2	CAWSLSGPGELFF	TGTGCCTGGAGTTTGTCTGGGCCCGGGGAGCTGTTTTTT
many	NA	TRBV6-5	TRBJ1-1	CASSYLRGTEAFF	TGTGCCAGCAGTTACCTAAGGGGGACTGAAGCTTTCTTT
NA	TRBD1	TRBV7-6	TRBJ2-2	CASSLPDRVGNTGELFF	TGTGCCAGCAGCTTGCCCGACAGGGTCGGAAACACCGGGGAGCTGTTTTTT
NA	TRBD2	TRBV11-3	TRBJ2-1	CASSLEGLAGYNEQFF	TGTGCCAGCAGCTTAGAGGGACTAGCGGGGTACAATGAGCAGTTCTTC
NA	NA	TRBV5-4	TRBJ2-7	CASSLAFDEQYF	TGTGCCAGCAGCTTGGCCTTCGACGAGCAGTACTTC
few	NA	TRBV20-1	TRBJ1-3	CSARSGTGNTIYF	TGCAGTGCTCGGTCGGGGACTGGAAACACCATATATTTT
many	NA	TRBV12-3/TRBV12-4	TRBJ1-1	CASSSPGRTNTEAFF	TGTGCCAGCAGCTCCCCCGGACGGACGAACACTGAAGCTTTCTTT
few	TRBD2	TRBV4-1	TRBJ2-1	CASSQEPSGRPYNEQFF	TGCGCCAGCAGCCAAGAACCTAGCGGGAGACCCTACAATGAGCAGTTCTTC
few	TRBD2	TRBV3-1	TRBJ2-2	CASSPSGSTGELFF	TGTGCCAGCAGCCCTAGCGGAAGCACCGGGGAGCTGTTTTTT
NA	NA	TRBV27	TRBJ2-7	CASRLLAGLHEQYF	TGTGCCAGCAGATTGTTGGCAGGGCTCCACGAGCAGTACTTC
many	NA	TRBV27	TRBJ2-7	CASSLSGAAYEQYF	TGTGCCAGCAGTTTATCGGGGGCGGCCTACGAGCAGTACTTC
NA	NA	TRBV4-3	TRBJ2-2	CASSLHVGRMNTGELFF	TGCGCCAGCAGCCTTCACGTTGGCAGGATGAACACCGGGGAGCTGTTTTTT
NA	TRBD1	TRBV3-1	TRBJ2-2	CASSRGTAGGELFF	TGTGCCAGCAGCCGAGGGACAGCTGGCGGGGAGCTGTTTTTT
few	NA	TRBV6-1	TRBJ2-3	CASSVGPPADTQYF	TGTGCCAGCAGTGTGGGCCCCCCGGCAGATACGCAGTATTTT
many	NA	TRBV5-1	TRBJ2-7	CASSLGGGGYAEQYF	TGCGCCAGCAGCTTGGGTGGGGGCGGATACGCCGAGCAGTACTTC
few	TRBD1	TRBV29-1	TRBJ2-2	CSVPDRAGSGELFF	TGCAGCGTCCCGGACAGGGCCGGAAGCGGGGAGCTGTTTTTT
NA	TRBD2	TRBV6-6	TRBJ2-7	CASSVLLSGGWYEQYF	TGTGCCAGCAGTGTCCTCCTTAGCGGGGGTTGGTACGAGCAGTACTTC
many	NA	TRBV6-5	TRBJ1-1	CASSYVFGGMNTEAFF	TGTGCCAGCAGTTATGTTTTTGGGGGGATGAACACTGAAGCTTTCTTT
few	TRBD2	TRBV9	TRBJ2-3	CASSVGIGTSERGVHTQYF	TGTGCCAGCAGCGTAGGAATTGGGACTAGCGAGCGTGGGGTGCATACGCAGTATTTT